The 3 T cell receptor beta chains below come from one sample, sequenced in a study of blood T cell repertoires in COVID-19. Using immunoSEQ multiplex PCR, the repertoire was profiled, and TCRdb retains in-frame clones only, with some absent. The profile covers 25,000 to 30,000 clones, with 80% to 90% appearing a single time and 9% to 10% taken by the ten largest. Sequencing was done on a sample of peripheral blood. The receptors derive from a human donor in a cohort sampled during active COVID-19.

The rearrangement links TRBV4-3 to TRBJ2-3; TRBD2 matches 14 bases. With V trimmed by 0 bases and J by 4 bases, 3 bases remained unmatched. Looked up from germline, CDR1 is LGHNA and CDR2 is YSLEER. The CDR3 has 17 residues. The CDR3 coding sequence is TGCGCCAGCAGCCAAGAGATGGGACTAGCGGGGGCAGATACGCAGTATTTT. As protein: CASSQEMGLAGADTQYF.

The chain combines TRBV7-2 with TRBJ2-2; 8 bases are a match to TRBD1. This CDR3 is 15 amino acids long. Trimming removed 6 bases from V and 3 bases from J; junction bases left unmatched: 6. Germline CDR1 and CDR2: SGHTA and FQGNSA. The DNA of the CDR3 is TGTGCCAGCAGGAAACAGGGGGGCGACACCGGGGAGCTGTTTTTT. Its translation: CASRKQGGDTGELFF.

The V call is TRBV2, the J call TRBJ2-7; TRBD1 agrees at 8 bases. CDR1 and CDR2 from the germline V gene are SNHLY and FYNNEI. The CDR3 consists of 13 residues. With V trimmed by 6 bases and J by 4 bases, 5 bases remained unmatched. The CDR3 loop reads CASSFGQGYEQYF. CDR3 sequence (DNA): TGTGCCAGCAGCTTCGGACAGGGTTACGAGCAGTACTTC.